This TCR beta chain emerged from a study of blood T cell repertoires in COVID-19. Study-level information: Material from acute and convalescent COVID-19 was sourced from the United States, Italy and Spain. T cells, B-cell-depleted T cells, or PBMCs provided the cDNA or gDNA that served as material.

Under the authors' procedure: By means of reference gene primer amplification, nucleated cell counts were estimated. The repertoire was sequenced with immunoSEQ multiplex PCR; TCRdb's copy has only in-frame clones and lacks some. The DNA gave D and trimming, while V, J and clone size come from that table. The table includes hundreds of thousands of clones, about nine tenths detected once. This CDR3 is 14 amino acids long. Looked up from germline, CDR1 is SQVTM and CDR2 is ANQGSEA. Deletions cut 4 bases from V and 5 bases from J, with 17 bases between. This TCR came from a woman aged 45-60 years who had recovered from COVID-19. The rearrangement joins TRBV29-1 to TRBJ2-5, with D perhaps TRBD2 (6 bases). Sequencing was carried out using peripheral blood. The CDR3 nucleotides read TGCAGCGTTGGGGTCGGAGGGAATTGGGAGACCCAGTACTTC. It encodes CSVGVGGNWETQYF.